Following are 27 T cell receptor beta chains from one sample sequenced in a study of T cells in Graves' hyperthyroidism and ophthalmopathy. The source material, RNA transcripts, was used to amplify TCR beta CDR3 regions. With the HTBI primer set, the TCR CDR3 went through a first round of RT-PCR. TCRdb reprocessed the multiplex PCR reads via MiXCR and lists one record per CDR3 protein. The table has some 200,000 distinct CDR3 sequences, approximately 17% seen once. Material for sequencing was blood. These TCRs come from a man aged 50 to 60 with Graves' hyperthyroidism.

At least ten counts were recorded for this clonotype. The chain carries TRBV18 and TRBJ2-7; tentatively, D is TRBD1 or TRBD2 (5 bases each). The ends were cut back, 6 bases at V and 0 bases at J, with 12 bases in the middle. The CDR3 is made up of 14 amino acids. The germline V gene has CDR1 KGHSH and CDR2 LQKENI. The chain's CDR3 is CASSTGRSSYEQYF. CDR3 DNA sequence: TGTGCCAGCTCGACGGGGCGGTCCTCCTACGAGCAGTACTTC.

In regard to this clonotype: With a much larger clone just one base away, this may be a read error. The rearrangement uses TRBV10-3 and TRBJ2-1; 7 bases agree with TRBD1. The germline gives CDR1 ENHRY, CDR2 SYGVKD. The CDR3 totals 13 residues. V dropped 0 bases and J dropped 9; count of bases not matched to a gene: 2. The CDR3 DNA follows: TGTGCCATCAGTGAGTCAGGGGGCACTGAGCAGTTCTTC. Protein sequence: CAISESGGTEQFF.

This clonotype was recorded at least ten times. This chain joins TRBV6-1 and TRBJ2-7; 8 bases are shared with TRBD2. Germline-derived CDR1 and CDR2 are MNHNS and SASEGT. This CDR3 contains 14 residues. With V trimmed by 5 bases and J by 4 bases, 7 bases remained unmatched. The DNA for the CDR3 is TGTGCCAGCAGTCAAGTTAGCGGGAATTACGAGCAGTACTTC. The encoded protein is CASSQVSGNYEQYF.

In this sample, this clonotype turned up a few times. This chain joins TRBV6-2 or TRBV6-3 and TRBJ1-6; no clear D. The CDR3 consists of 15 residues. The V end lost 7 bases, the J end lost 0 bases, and 10 bases lay between the germline ends. Germline loops: CDR1 MNHEY, CDR2 SVGEGT. The CDR3 DNA follows: TGTGCCAGCATGAGGCCAAGCTCCTATAATTCACCCCTCCACTTT. It specifies CASMRPSSYNSPLHF.

The genes are TRBV10-3 and TRBJ2-7, with no clear D. Trimming took 0 bases from V and 2 from J, leaving 8 bases between them. The germline V gene has CDR1 ENHRY and CDR2 SYGVKD. The CDR3 has 14 residues. The DNA for the CDR3 is TGTGCCATCAGTGAGTCTGTTGGCCCCTACGAGCAGTACTTC. Translated, it gives CAISESVGPYEQYF.

This clonotype has a handful of counts. V usage is TRBV6-5 and J usage is TRBJ2-7; TRBD1 matches at 10 bases. V was pared by 1 base and J by 4 bases, with 4 bases of the junction left unmatched. This CDR3 spans 15 amino acids. Per the germline V gene, CDR1 is MNHEY and CDR2 is SVGAGI. CDR3 DNA: TGTGCCAGCAGTTACTGGGGACAGGGGAATTACGAGCAGTACTTC. Residues: CASSYWGQGNYEQYF.

This clonotype was detected once. This rearrangement joins TRBV20-1 to TRBJ2-7, with 11 bases aligning to TRBD1. Germline values: CDR1 DFQATT, CDR2 SNEGSKA (reference sequence). V trimming: 5 bases; J trimming: 2 bases; junction bases outside the gene matches: 14. This CDR3 contains 17 residues. CDR3 sequence (DNA): TGCAGTGCTTGGGACAGGGGGGTGCTAGCGGGCCCCTACGAGCAGTACTTC. This translates into CSAWDRGVLAGPYEQYF.

This clonotype was observed many times. The chain joins TRBV2 to TRBJ1-1; a weak D match, TRBD1 (5 bases). Germline lookup yields CDR1 SNHLY and CDR2 FYNNEI. Trimming took off 5 bases at V and 4 bases at J, with 11 bases between the two ends. This CDR3 contains 13 residues. The chain's CDR3 is CASSKGQVTEAFF. The CDR3 DNA reads as TGTGCCAGCAGTAAGGGGCAAGTCACTGAAGCTTTCTTT.

Notes on this clonotype: This may arise from a read error, as a much more abundant clone is one base away. The V call is TRBV6-2 or TRBV6-3, the J call TRBJ2-7; the D is unclear. The CDR3 length is 14 residues. Germline assignment: CDR1 MNHEY and CDR2 SVGEGT. The CDR3 loop is CAGSNAADGYEQYF. The CDR3 nucleotides are TGTGCCGGCAGTAATGCGGCCGACGGTTACGAGCAGTACTTC.

The rearrangement links TRBV19 to TRBJ2-2; 8 bases agree with TRBD2. Trimming took 3 bases from V and 1 from J; bases not matched to a gene: 1. This CDR3 has 15 amino acids. Germline-derived CDR1 and CDR2 are LNHDA and SQIVND (reference sequence). The CDR3 protein is CASSMSGGNTGELFF. The CDR3 region has the DNA TGTGCCAGTAGTATGAGCGGGGGGAACACCGGGGAGCTGTTTTTT.

This sequence joins TRBV6-1 and TRBJ1-5, with D perhaps TRBD1 (6 bases). The CDR3 has 13 residues. V lost 6 bases and J lost 6, with 12 bases in between. Germline CDR1 reads MNHNS; CDR2 reads SASEGT. CDR3 sequence reads: CASRPGGVQPQHF. CDR3 DNA: TGTGCCAGCAGGCCGGGGGGCGTTCAGCCCCAGCATTTT.

The sample holds many counts of this clonotype. The chain links TRBV6-1 to TRBJ2-5, with TRBD2 matching over 10 bases. The germline V gene encodes CDR1 MNHNS and CDR2 SASEGT. The junction had 9 bases not matched to a gene; V was cut back by 0 bases and J by 2 bases. The CDR3 totals 18 residues. For the CDR3, the DNA is TGTGCCAGCAGTGAAGCGCTTCGGGGAGCGGGAGGGCAAGAGACCCAGTACTTC. It specifies CASSEALRGAGGQETQYF.

This clonotype showed up many times. The rearrangement joins TRBV18 to TRBJ1-4; D perhaps matches TRBD1 (6 bases). The CDR3 spans 16 residues. Germline CDR1 is KGHSH and CDR2 is LQKENI. Trimming shortened V by 0 bases and J by 3 bases, and 11 bases separated the two germline ends. The CDR3, as DNA: TGTGCCAGCTCACCACCGGGGACAAGGGCTAATGAAAAACTGTTTTTT. Amino acids: CASSPPGTRANEKLFF.

This chain connects TRBV28 to TRBJ1-6; 8 nucleotides match TRBD1. Germline CDR1 is MDHEN and CDR2 is SYDVKM. The J segment lost 7 bases and the V segment lost 5 bases, leaving 7 bases of the junction unmatched. CDR3 size: 15 residues. The CDR3 sequence is CASSQLQGGNSPLHF. The DNA for the CDR3 is TGTGCCAGCAGTCAATTACAGGGGGGGAATTCACCCCTCCACTTT.

This clonotype was counted at least ten times. Here the CDR3 reads CASKDQTEEQYF. In nucleotides, the CDR3 is TGTGCCAGCAAGGACCAAACGGAGGAGCAGTACTTC. The rearrangement uses TRBV2 and TRBJ2-7; no clear D gene. V gave up 7 bases and J gave up 7 bases, with 14 bases separating them. The length of the CDR3 is 12 residues. Germline CDR1 reads SNHLY; CDR2 reads FYNNEI.

This clonotype has more than one count but fewer than ten. The chain is built from TRBV7-9 and TRBJ2-4; D possibly corresponds to TRBD1 (6 bases). The CDR3 has 15 residues. Germline CDR1 is SEHNR and CDR2 is FQNEAQ (reference sequence). Trimming took 5 bases from V and 6 from J, leaving 17 bases between them. The CDR3 DNA is TGTGCCAGCAGCCCGCAGGGGAATCGTATAAACATTCAGTACTTC. This codes for CASSPQGNRINIQYF.

This clonotype has ten or more counts. The chain links TRBV20-1 to TRBJ1-6, with TRBD1 as a possible D gene (5 bases). Trimming left V 6 bases short and J 0 bases short, with 15 bases between. The germline gives CDR1 DFQATT, CDR2 SNEGSKA (reference sequence). The CDR3 runs to 16 residues. CDR3 in amino acids: CSARGQGGSYNSPLHF. CDR3 sequence (DNA): TGCAGTGCCCGAGGTCAGGGTGGCTCCTATAATTCACCCCTCCACTTT.

This chain's CDR3 is CASSESGFYSNQPQHF. DNA of the CDR3: TGTGCCAGCAGTGAATCGGGGTTTTATAGCAATCAGCCCCAGCATTTT. The chain recombines TRBV28 with TRBJ1-5; no clear D gene. Germline lookup yields CDR1 MDHEN and CDR2 SYDVKM. This CDR3 is 16 amino acids long. V lost 5 bases and J 0 bases, leaving 14 bases between the germline ends.

This clonotype has only a few counts. J is TRBJ2-7 and V is TRBV4-1; 7 bases match TRBD2. The CDR3 totals 13 residues. V was pared by 4 bases and J by 6 bases, with 6 bases of the junction left unmatched. Looked up from germline, CDR1 is MGHRA and CDR2 is YSYEKL. The CDR3 region is CASSLRGRREQYF. The CDR3 region has the DNA TGCGCCAGCAGCCTCCGCGGGAGACGCGAGCAGTACTTC.

The sample holds a few counts of this clonotype. The chain combines TRBV7-2 with TRBJ2-1; no firm D call. Germline values: CDR1 SGHTA, CDR2 FQGNSA. V was shortened by 3 bases and J by 8 bases, with 5 bases between the two germline ends. The CDR3 contains 11 residues. For the CDR3, the DNA is TGTGCCAGCAGCTTGTGGTATGAGCAGTTCTTC. Amino acid sequence: CASSLWYEQFF.

This clonotype was found many times. The chain has TRBV20-1 and TRBJ1-1; D is unresolved. This CDR3 has 11 residues. Germline CDR1 DFQATT, CDR2 SNEGSKA (reference sequence). V lost 5 bases to trimming and J lost 4 bases, with 8 bases between them. DNA for the CDR3: TGCAGTGCTGGGAGCGGCACTGAAGCTTTCTTT. It yields the protein CSAGSGTEAFF.

This clonotype came up many times. V and J are TRBV28 and TRBJ2-1, with 9 nucleotides matching TRBD2. Germline CDR1 reads MDHEN; CDR2 reads SYDVKM. V was pared by 2 bases and J by 9 bases, with 14 bases of the junction left unmatched. The CDR3 extends over 17 amino acids. The CDR3 spells CASSLIVPASGEGEQFF. As DNA, the CDR3 is TGTGCCAGCAGTTTAATCGTTCCGGCTAGCGGGGAAGGTGAGCAGTTCTTC.

This sequence joins TRBV29-1 and TRBJ1-1; D uncertain. The ends were cut back, 7 bases at V and 2 bases at J, with 17 bases in the middle. This CDR3 comprises 14 residues. Per the germline V gene, CDR1 is SQVTM and CDR2 is ANQGSEA. CDR3 region: CSARVGSSNTEAFF. CDR3 coding DNA: TGCAGCGCTCGGGTGGGGTCAAGCAACACTGAAGCTTTCTTT.

This clonotype was recorded many times. V is TRBV28 and J is TRBJ2-7; 7 bases agree with TRBD1. Germline trimming cut 4 bases from V and 5 bases from J; bases unmatched to any gene: 5. CDR1 and CDR2 from the germline V gene are MDHEN and SYDVKM. CDR3 length: 13 residues. CDR3: CASSSQGVDEQYF. The DNA of the CDR3 is TGTGCCAGCAGTTCCCAGGGGGTAGACGAGCAGTACTTC.

This clonotype came up many times. The CDR3 is CSARNPARATDTQYF. In nucleotides, the CDR3 is TGCAGTGCTAGAAATCCCGCCAGGGCGACAGATACGCAGTATTTT. V usage is TRBV20-1 and J usage is TRBJ2-3; D may be TRBD1 (5 bases). Germline V gene sequence: CDR1 DFQATT, CDR2 SNEGSKA (reference sequence). The CDR3 runs 15 residues. V lost 2 bases and J 3 bases, leaving 15 bases between the germline ends.

This clonotype was counted at least ten times. This chain joins TRBV2 and TRBJ2-5; a possible D gene is TRBD2 (6 bases). Trimming stripped 4 bases from V and 3 bases from J, with 12 bases between. In germline, CDR1 is SNHLY, CDR2 FYNNEI. This CDR3 has 14 amino acids. The CDR3 DNA reads TGTGCCAGCAGTGTGAGGAGGGCCGAAGAGACCCAGTACTTC. It is translated as CASSVRRAEETQYF.

This clonotype was recorded a few times. The junction differs from germline at one of its ends, possibly a read error. V gene TRBV20-1 combines with J gene TRBJ2-2; 14 positions agree with TRBD2. Germline values: CDR1 DFQATT, CDR2 SNEGSKA (reference sequence). The CDR3 sequence is 18 residues long. In DNA form, the CDR3 reads TGCAGTGCTAGAGGGGAGACTAGCGGGAGGGGGAACACCGGGAAGCTGTTTTTT. This translates into CSARGETSGRGNTGKLFF.